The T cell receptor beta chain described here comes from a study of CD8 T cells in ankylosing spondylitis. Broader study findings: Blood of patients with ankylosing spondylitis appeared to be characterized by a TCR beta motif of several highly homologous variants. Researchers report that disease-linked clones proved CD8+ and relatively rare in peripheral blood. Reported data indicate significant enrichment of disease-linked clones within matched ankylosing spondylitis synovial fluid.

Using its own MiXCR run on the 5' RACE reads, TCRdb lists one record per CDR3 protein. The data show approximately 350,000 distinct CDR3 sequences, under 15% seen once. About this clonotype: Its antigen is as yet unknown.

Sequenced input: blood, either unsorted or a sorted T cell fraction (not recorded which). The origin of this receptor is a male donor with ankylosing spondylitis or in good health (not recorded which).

The CDR3 DNA reads as TGTGCCAGCAGATTCCGTACAGCGGGAGGACCTAATGAGCAGTTCTTC. Protein sequence: CASRFRTAGGPNEQFF. V usage is TRBV6-1 and J usage is TRBJ2-1, with 9 bases identical to TRBD2. Germline V gene sequence: CDR1 MNHNS, CDR2 SASEGT. The V segment lost 6 bases and the J segment 7 bases; nucleotides outside the gene matches: 13. The CDR3 consists of 16 residues.